This is a list of T cell receptor beta chains from one sample in a study of T-cell reconstitution after alpha-beta-depleted transplantation in children. TCRdb fed the PCR reads into MiXCR, producing one record per CDR3 protein. The sample consists of around 370,000 distinct CDR3 sequences, approximately 10% of them appearing once. The sequencing here drew on PBMCs from the stem cell graft donor, taken from the stem cell graft. Every receptor here comes from a human donor who donated a stem cell graft to a child with acute lymphoblastic leukemia. Both conserved end residues are part of each CDR3. A D gene is named only where the DNA matches it firmly. Clone size is stated in some rows and not others, as once, few, many or a class when expanded.

>12|TRBJ1-1|NA|few|TRBV12-3/TRBV12-4
TGTGCCAGCAGTTTAACCAGGGCTGAAGCTTTCTTT
CASSLTRAEAFF
>12|TRBJ1-2|NA|few|TRBV7-9
TGTGCCAGCAGCTTAAGGCCTGGCGGCTACACCTTC
CASSLRPGGYTF
>15|TRBJ2-1|TRBD2|few|TRBV5-1
TGCGCCAGCAGGCGAACGGGACTAGCCTCCAATGAGCAGTTCTTC
CASRRTGLASNEQFF
>12|TRBJ2-7|NA|once|TRBV30
TGTGCCTGGGGCAGAATAGGTGCAGAGCAGTACTTC
CAWGRIGAEQYF
>15|TRBJ2-7|TRBD2|NA|TRBV7-8
TGTGCCAGCAGCGAGGGACTAGCGGCTTACTACGAGCAGTACTTC
CASSEGLAAYYEQYF
>14|TRBJ2-1|NA|many|TRBV7-9
TGTGCCAGCAGCCCTGGGACGGGATTCGATGAGCAGTTCTTC
CASSPGTGFDEQFF
>13|TRBJ1-4|NA|NA|TRBV4-1
TGCGCCAGCAGCCAAGATCCCCAGGAAAAACTGTTTTTT
CASSQDPQEKLFF
>16|TRBJ2-7|NA|few|TRBV4-3
TGCGCCAGCAGCCAAGATCTAAGGACGGCGACCTACGAGCAGTACTTC
CASSQDLRTATYEQYF
>14|TRBJ2-7|TRBD2|many|TRBV4-3
TGCGCCAGCAGTCAAGGGACTAGTATATACGAGCAGTACTTC
CASSQGTSIYEQYF
>15|TRBJ2-7|TRBD1|NA|TRBV5-1
TGCGCCAGCAGCACGGGACAGGGGGTAACCTACGAGCAGTACTTC
CASSTGQGVTYEQYF
>15|TRBJ2-5|NA|few|TRBV20-1
TGCAGTGCTATTACTAGCGCAGGGGACCAAGAGACCCAGTACTTC
CSAITSAGDQETQYF
>15|TRBJ2-1|TRBD2|few|TRBV5-1
TGCGCCAGCAGCGGGGGACTAGCGGGGGACAATGAGCAGTTCTTC
CASSGGLAGDNEQFF
>22|TRBJ2-1|TRBD2|NA|TRBV2
TGTGCCAGCAGTGGATGGGGACAGCCCGGGACTAGCGGGAGGATACCCTACAATGAGCAGTTCTTC
CASSGWGQPGTSGRIPYNEQFF
>11|TRBJ1-2|NA|NA|TRBV29-1
TGCAGCGTTGAGAGTAACTATGGCTACACCTTC
CSVESNYGYTF
>15|TRBJ2-1|TRBD2|NA|TRBV7-2
TGTGCCAGCAGCAACGGGACTACTGCACAGGATGAGCAGTTCTTC
CASSNGTTAQDEQFF
>17|TRBJ2-3|NA|NA|TRBV7-3
TGTGCCAGCAGCTTGGGACTCAACCAAGGAGTCACAGATACGCAGTATTTT
CASSLGLNQGVTDTQYF
>14|TRBJ2-3|NA|NA|TRBV12-3/TRBV12-4
TGTGCCAGCAGCCCGGGCAGGCCTCGGGATACGCAGTATTTT
CASSPGRPRDTQYF
>14|TRBJ2-7|NA|NA|TRBV20-1
TGCAGTGCGAAACCCGGGACGGGTTCCTACGAGCAGTACTTC
CSAKPGTGSYEQYF
>17|TRBJ2-1|NA|few|TRBV7-6
TGTGCCAGCAGCTTAAGGGGGGGACTACGCTCCTACAATGAGCAGTTCTTC
CASSLRGGLRSYNEQFF
>17|TRBJ2-7|TRBD2|few|TRBV24-1
TGTGCCACCAGTGATTTCCATCTAGCGGGATGTTCCTACGAGCAGTACTTC
CATSDFHLAGCSYEQYF
>20|TRBJ2-1|TRBD2|NA|TRBV5-1
TGCGCCAGCAACAACCTGGGACTAGCGGGAGGGCGAGGTTCCTACAATGAGCAGTTCTTC
CASNNLGLAGGRGSYNEQFF
>14|TRBJ2-1|TRBD2|NA|TRBV12-3/TRBV12-4
TGTGCCAGCAGGGGACTAGCGGGAGTAAGTGAGCAGTTCTTC
CASRGLAGVSEQFF
>15|TRBJ2-5|NA|few|TRBV7-9
TGTGCCAGCAGCTTTTCTCTAAAGGTTCGGGAGACCCAGTACTTC
CASSFSLKVRETQYF
>14|TRBJ2-5|NA|few|TRBV5-1
TGCGCCAGCAGCTTTGGGGCGGTGGAAGAGACCCAGTACTTC
CASSFGAVEETQYF
>16|TRBJ2-1|NA|few|TRBV7-9
TGTGCCAGCAGCCGGAGACAGGCCGCCTCCTACAATGAGCAGTTCTTC
CASSRRQAASYNEQFF
>17|TRBJ2-1|NA|NA|TRBV7-9
TGTGCCAGCAGCTCCCTGAACCGGGACTTAACCTACAATGAGCAGTTCTTC
CASSSLNRDLTYNEQFF
>16|TRBJ2-7|NA|NA|TRBV4-1
TGCGCCAGCAGCCAAGAAGGACACGCAAGCTCCTACGAGCAGTACTTC
CASSQEGHASSYEQYF
>20|TRBJ2-1|TRBD2|NA|TRBV11-2
TGTGCCAGCAGCTTATATTCCGGACTAGCGGGAGAGTTACGAGACAATGAGCAGTTCTTC
CASSLYSGLAGELRDNEQFF
>16|TRBJ2-4|TRBD2|NA|TRBV4-3
TGCGCCAGCAGCCAAGATCGTGCTAGCGGGAGCAACATTCAGTACTTC
CASSQDRASGSNIQYF
>17|TRBJ2-6|NA|few|TRBV24-1
TGTGCCACCAGTGACCGAGGTACAGGGACCGGGGCCAACGTCCTGACTTTC
CATSDRGTGTGANVLTF
>15|TRBJ2-1|NA|many|TRBV29-1
TGCAGCGGTCAATCCGACTCCTCGAGCGTGGGCGAGCAGTTCTTC
CSGQSDSSSVGEQFF
>13|TRBJ2-7|NA|NA|TRBV7-9
TGTGCCAGCAGCGGCCGTAGGGAGCACGAGCAGTACTTC
CASSGRREHEQYF
>17|TRBJ1-6|NA|few|TRBV27
TGTGCCAGCAGTCCTACCCCCGGTCGGTTTTATAATTCACCCCTCCACTTT
CASSPTPGRFYNSPLHF